The 21 T cell receptor beta chains given below trace back to one sample, sequenced in a study of shared clonotypes between healthy human individuals. The repertoire was sequenced with immunoSEQ multiplex PCR; TCRdb's copy has only in-frame clones and lacks some. The sample records over 800,000 clones, 90% to 95% being singletons. Terminally differentiated effector memory CD45RA+ cells were left out of the naive CD8 fraction, which was CD45RO-negative and positively selected for CCR7. The specimen sequenced was naive CD8+ T cells sorted from blood. The receptors were sampled from a man under 40 in good health.

The CDR3 loop reads CASSEVLFTEAFF. The DNA of the CDR3 is TGTGCCAGCAGTGAAGTTCTTTTCACTGAAGCTTTCTTT. The rearrangement uses TRBV2 and TRBJ1-1; D uncertain. This CDR3 comprises 13 residues. CDR1 and CDR2 (germline): SNHLY, FYNNEI. V was cut by 1 base and J by 4 bases, with 7 bases left in between.

The V gene is TRBV5-6, the J gene TRBJ2-1; D perhaps matches TRBD2 (6 bases). Germline V CDR1 and CDR2: SGHDT, YYEEEE. The CDR3 spans 14 residues. Trimming stripped 6 bases from V and 7 bases from J, with 17 bases between. CDR3 nucleotide sequence: TGTGCCAGCACCATCCAGGGAGGCCGGAATGAGCAGTTCTTC. Translation gives CASTIQGGRNEQFF.

The chain couples TRBV25-1 to TRBJ1-3; D is ambiguous. V lost 6 bases and J 7 bases, leaving 7 bases between the germline ends. Per germline, CDR1 MGHDK and CDR2 SYGVNS. The CDR3 runs to 11 residues. CDR3: CASRLGNTIYF. The CDR3 bases are TGTGCCAGCAGGCTTGGTAACACCATATATTTT.

The chain couples TRBV9 to TRBJ2-7, with 7 bases that match TRBD2. Germline loops: CDR1 SGDLS, CDR2 YYNGEE. The CDR3 is 15 residues long. Unmatched junction bases numbered 8, after V lost 4 bases and J lost 1 base. The CDR3 is CASSPSPGGSYEQYF. CDR3 in DNA: TGTGCCAGCAGCCCTTCCCCGGGAGGATCCTACGAGCAGTACTTC.

The chain combines TRBV2 with TRBJ2-1, with 7 bases lining up with TRBD1. The CDR3 runs 14 residues. Trimming at V came to 8 bases and at J to 9 bases, leaving 13 bases not matched to a gene. The germline CDR1 and CDR2 sequences are SNHLY and FYNNEI. For the CDR3, the DNA is TGTGCCAGCCTCCAAGGAACAGGGGCGGGTGAGCAGTTCTTC. It yields the protein CASLQGTGAGEQFF.

Concerning this clone itself: Additional DNA sequences in this sample encode the identical CDR3. This chain's CDR3 is CASSLGQGVVNEQFF. CDR3 DNA: TGTGCCAGCAGCCTCGGACAGGGGGTTGTGAATGAGCAGTTCTTC. The rearrangement links TRBV7-3 to TRBJ2-1, with TRBD1 matching over 10 bases. Germline V lookup: CDR1 SGHTA, CDR2 FQGTGA. This CDR3 spans 15 amino acids. Unmatched junction bases numbered 8, after V lost 5 bases and J lost 7 bases.

The chain combines TRBV6-5 with TRBJ2-3, with 7 bases identical to TRBD2. CDR3 length equals 15 residues. V lost 0 bases and J lost 4; bases outside the gene matches: 4. The germline V gene encodes CDR1 MNHEY and CDR2 SVGAGI. CDR3 in DNA: TGTGCCAGCAGTTACTCGGGAACTAGCGCAGATACGCAGTATTTT. Translating it yields CASSYSGTSADTQYF.

The chain couples TRBV9 to TRBJ1-2; TRBD1 agrees at 7 bases. The CDR3 runs to 15 residues. Per the germline V gene, CDR1 is SGDLS and CDR2 is YYNGEE. J lost 2 bases, V lost 0 bases, and 4 bases had no gene match. DNA for the CDR3: TGTGCCAGCAGCGTAGAGGACAGGTCAAACTATGGCTACACCTTC. Its translation is CASSVEDRSNYGYTF.

The rearrangement links TRBV7-7 to TRBJ2-1; tentatively, D is TRBD2 (5 bases). CDR1 and CDR2 from the germline V gene are SSHAT and FNYEAQ (reference sequence). The V end was cut by 2 bases, the J end by 1 base, with 12 bases between. This CDR3 contains 16 residues. CDR3 sequence: CASSLTEDFSYNEQFF. CDR3 DNA: TGTGCCAGCAGCTTAACGGAGGACTTTTCCTACAATGAGCAGTTCTTC.

This chain connects TRBV2 to TRBJ2-7, with TRBD2 identical over 11 bases. The CDR3 consists of 15 residues. V lost 5 bases, J lost 2 bases, and 5 bases stayed unmatched. Germline lookup yields CDR1 SNHLY and CDR2 FYNNEI. The CDR3 is CASSPGLAETYEQYF. CDR3 sequence (DNA): TGTGCCAGCAGTCCGGGACTAGCGGAGACCTACGAGCAGTACTTC.

The chain recombines TRBV19 with TRBJ2-7, with 12 bases matching TRBD2. Germline lookup yields CDR1 LNHDA and CDR2 SQIVND (reference sequence). The ends lost 5 bases at V and 4 bases at J; junction bases unmatched: 9. The CDR3 contains 16 residues. This chain's CDR3 is CASSETSGSNSYEQYF. DNA for the CDR3: TGTGCCAGTAGTGAGACTAGCGGGAGTAACTCGTACGAGCAGTACTTC.

The V gene is TRBV4-1, the J gene TRBJ2-3, with no clear D. Trimming took 3 bases from V and 4 from J, leaving 11 bases between them. The CDR3 covers 14 residues. Germline loops: CDR1 MGHRA, CDR2 YSYEKL. The CDR3 bases are TGCGCCAGCAGCCATGAGGTCATATCAGATACGCAGTATTTT. Amino acids: CASSHEVISDTQYF.

In the case of this clone: Other DNA sequences in the same sample also yield this CDR3. The rearrangement uses TRBV27 and TRBJ2-3; D remains ambiguous. Germline loops: CDR1 MNHEY, CDR2 SMNVEV (reference sequence). The V and J ends lost 2 bases and 0 bases respectively, with 3 bases between them. The CDR3 runs to 13 residues. The CDR3 bases are TGTGCCAGCAGTTTAGGTAGCACAGATACGCAGTATTTT. This gives the protein CASSLGSTDTQYF.

This chain connects TRBV11-3 to TRBJ2-3; D unclear. Looked up from germline, CDR1 is SGHNT and CDR2 is YENEEA. V lost 5 bases and J 1 base, leaving 10 bases between the germline ends. The CDR3 runs to 14 residues. The CDR3 DNA reads TGTGCCAGCAGCCCCCGGCACGGCACAGATACGCAGTATTTT. Protein: CASSPRHGTDTQYF.

V is TRBV11-3 and J is TRBJ2-7; D gene uncertain. Germline V gene data show CDR1 as SGHNT and CDR2 as YENEEA. The CDR3 is 14 amino acids. Trimming shortened V by 5 bases and J by 1 base, and 12 bases separated the two germline ends. This CDR3 is CASSPSDGSYEQYF. CDR3 in DNA: TGTGCCAGCAGCCCATCGGACGGATCCTACGAGCAGTACTTC.

This clone was observed once. The chain links TRBV28 to TRBJ2-3; D is unresolved. The V end lost 9 bases, the J end lost 3 bases, and 16 bases lay between the germline ends. The CDR3 has 14 amino acids. Germline CDR1 reads MDHEN; CDR2 reads SYDVKM. The DNA of the CDR3 is TGTGCCAGTATAAATCCCAAGAGGACAGATACGCAGTATTTT. This codes for CASINPKRTDTQYF.

V is TRBV7-9 and J is TRBJ1-5; D gene unclear. CDR3 length equals 14 residues. The germline V gene encodes CDR1 SEHNR and CDR2 FQNEAQ (reference sequence). V dropped 1 base and J dropped 3 bases, with 7 bases sitting between them. CDR3 sequence reads: CASSLGGYNQPQHF. CDR3 coding DNA: TGTGCCAGCAGCTTAGGTGGTTACAATCAGCCCCAGCATTTT.

This chain links TRBV19 with TRBJ1-5; D remains ambiguous. From germline, CDR1 is LNHDA and CDR2 SQIVND (reference sequence). The CDR3 contains 13 residues. Between the trimmed V and J ends, which lost 2 bases and 3 bases, there was a span of 5 bases. The CDR3 region is CASSIHLNQPQHF. CDR3 coding DNA: TGTGCCAGTAGTATACACCTCAATCAGCCCCAGCATTTT.

This chain links TRBV27 with TRBJ2-5; 10 bases agree with TRBD1. This CDR3 region has 17 residues. Germline values: CDR1 MNHEY, CDR2 SMNVEV (reference sequence). Trimming cost V 6 bases and J 1 base; bases outside gene matches: 11. CDR3: CASSTRQGADFQETQYF. CDR3 nucleotides: TGTGCCAGCAGCACCAGACAGGGGGCGGATTTCCAAGAGACCCAGTACTTC.

The chain carries TRBV10-3 and TRBJ2-3; 14 bases agree with TRBD2. With V trimmed by 8 bases and J by 4 bases, 8 bases remained unmatched. This CDR3 is 16 amino acids long. Germline CDR1 is ENHRY and CDR2 is SYGVKD. CDR3: CAIGPGTSGSPDTQYF. The DNA of the CDR3 is TGTGCCATCGGCCCCGGGACTAGCGGGAGCCCAGATACGCAGTATTTT.

The genes are TRBV5-8 and TRBJ2-7, with D perhaps matching TRBD1 or TRBD2 (7 bases each). Trimming took off 4 bases at V and 1 base at J, with 12 bases between the two ends. The CDR3 spans 14 residues. CDR1 SGHTS and CDR2 YDEGEE come from the germline V gene. DNA for the CDR3: TGTGCCAGCAGCGGGGAGGGGGCGTCCTACGAGCAGTACTTC. This gives the protein CASSGEGASYEQYF.